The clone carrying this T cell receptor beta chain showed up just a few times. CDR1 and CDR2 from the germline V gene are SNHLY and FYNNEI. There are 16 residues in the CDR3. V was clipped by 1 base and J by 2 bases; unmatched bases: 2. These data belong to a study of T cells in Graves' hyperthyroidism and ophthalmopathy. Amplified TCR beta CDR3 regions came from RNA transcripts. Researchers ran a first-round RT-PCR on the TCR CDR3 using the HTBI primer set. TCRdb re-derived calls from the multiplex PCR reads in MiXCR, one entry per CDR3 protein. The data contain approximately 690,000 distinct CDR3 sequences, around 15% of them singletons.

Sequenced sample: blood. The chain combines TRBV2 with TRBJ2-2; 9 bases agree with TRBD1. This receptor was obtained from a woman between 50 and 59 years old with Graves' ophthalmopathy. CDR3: CASSEGGQGNTGELFF. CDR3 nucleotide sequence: TGTGCCAGCAGTGAAGGGGGACAGGGAAACACCGGGGAGCTGTTTTTT. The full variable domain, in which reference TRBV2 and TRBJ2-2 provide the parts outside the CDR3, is EPEVTQTPSHQVTQMGQEVILRCVPISNHLYFYWYRQILGQKVEFLVSFYNNEISEKSEIFDDQFSVERPDGSNFTLKIRSTKLEDSAMYFCASSEGGQGNTGELFFGEGSRLTVL.